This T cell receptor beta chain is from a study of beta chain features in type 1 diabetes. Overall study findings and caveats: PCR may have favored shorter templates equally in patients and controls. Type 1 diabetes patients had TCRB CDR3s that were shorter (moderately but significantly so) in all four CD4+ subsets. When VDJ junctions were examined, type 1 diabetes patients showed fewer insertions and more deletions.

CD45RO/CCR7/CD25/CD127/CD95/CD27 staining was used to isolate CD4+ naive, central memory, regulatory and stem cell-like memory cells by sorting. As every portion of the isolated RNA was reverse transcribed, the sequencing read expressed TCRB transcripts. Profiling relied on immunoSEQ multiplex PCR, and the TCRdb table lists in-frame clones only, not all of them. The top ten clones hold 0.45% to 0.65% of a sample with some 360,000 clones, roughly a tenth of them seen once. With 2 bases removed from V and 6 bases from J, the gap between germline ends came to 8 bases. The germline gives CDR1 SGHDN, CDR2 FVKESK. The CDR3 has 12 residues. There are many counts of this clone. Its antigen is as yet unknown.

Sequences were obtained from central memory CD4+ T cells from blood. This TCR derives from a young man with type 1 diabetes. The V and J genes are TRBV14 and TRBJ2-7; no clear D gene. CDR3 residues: CASSQFAFEQYF. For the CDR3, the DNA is TGTGCCAGCAGCCAATTCGCTTTCGAGCAGTACTTC.